The 17 T cell receptor beta chains in this list originate from one sample, sequenced in a study of regulatory T cells in long-lasting Graves disease. Time point meaning: newly diagnosed GD, antithyroid drugs for less than 3 months. The TCR library used RNA extracted from PBMCs. Arm-PCR of CDR3 regions with iRepertoire HTBI primers generated TCR beta libraries. TCRdb re-analysed the multiplex PCR reads in MiXCR, keeping a single row per CDR3 protein. This sample carries about half a million distinct CDR3 sequences, 9.5% to 15% of them seen once, and the ten largest clones take approximately 9%. These same records also appear under a second study, on T cells in Graves' hyperthyroidism and ophthalmopathy.

Sample: peripheral blood mononuclear cells (PBMCs), taken at new diagnosis, from a patient treated with antithyroid drugs. These TCRs come from a woman aged 25 to 39 with Graves disease.

This clonotype has at least ten counts. V is TRBV12-3 or TRBV12-4 and J is TRBJ2-5, with 9 positions matching TRBD1. The CDR3 consists of 15 residues. V gave up 6 bases and J gave up 4 bases; unmatched junction bases: 9. CDR3 DNA sequence: TGTGCCAGCAGGGCACAGGGGGCGTTTAGAGAGACCCAGTACTTC. Its protein product is CASRAQGAFRETQYF.

This sequence joins TRBV7-3 and TRBJ2-1; TRBD2 matches at 9 bases. Germline lookup yields CDR1 SGHTA and CDR2 FQGTGA. The CDR3 covers 14 residues. V dropped 4 bases and J dropped 5; count of bases not matched to a gene: 3. The CDR3 spells CASSSRLADNEQFF. In DNA, the CDR3 is TGTGCCAGCAGCTCCCGACTAGCGGACAATGAGCAGTTCTTC.

This clonotype was seen at least ten times. The chain uses TRBV27 and TRBJ1-2; no clear D gene. The CDR3 consists of 13 residues. CDR1 MNHEY and CDR2 SMNVEV come from the germline V gene (reference sequence). The V and J ends lost 2 bases and 5 bases respectively, with 9 bases between them. In DNA form, the CDR3 reads TGTGCCAGCAGTTTAATGGGCACGTATGGCTACACCTTC. Its translation is CASSLMGTYGYTF.

V gene TRBV5-1 combines with J gene TRBJ2-2; the D is unclear. Per germline, CDR1 SGHRS and CDR2 YFSETQ. This CDR3 has 16 amino acids. The ends were cut back, 0 bases at V and 1 base at J, with 10 bases in the middle. The CDR3 sequence: CASSLDISLNTGELFF. Here the CDR3 DNA reads TGCGCCAGCAGCTTGGATATCAGCTTGAACACCGGGGAGCTGTTTTTT.

Points on this clonotype: A single base is all that separates this from a far larger clone, so a read error is likely. The chain is built from TRBV28 and TRBJ2-4; no clear D. The CDR3 contains 11 residues. Looked up from germline, CDR1 is MDHEN and CDR2 is SYDVKM. V was shortened by 5 bases and J by 13 bases, with 12 bases between the two germline ends. In DNA, the CDR3 is TGTGCCAGCAGTCGTCGTTACGGGCAGTACTTC. This encodes CASSRRYGQYF.

The chain joins TRBV20-1 to TRBJ2-1; 12 nucleotides agree with TRBD2. The germline V gene encodes CDR1 DFQATT and CDR2 SNEGSKA (reference sequence). V lost 3 bases and J lost 9; bases outside the gene matches: 6. The CDR3 covers 14 residues. This CDR3 is CSARTSGRSGEQFF. Written as DNA, the CDR3 is TGCAGTGCTAGGACTAGCGGGAGAAGTGGTGAGCAGTTCTTC.

The CDR3 DNA reads TGTGCCAGCAAAGGCCAGGGAGTTGTTTCACCCCTCCACTTT. Translated: CASKGQGVVSPLHF. The rearrangement uses TRBV28 and TRBJ1-6; D possibly corresponds to TRBD1 (5 bases). The CDR3 extends over 14 amino acids. Germline CDR1 MDHEN, CDR2 SYDVKM. V was pared by 7 bases and J by 9 bases, with 16 bases between.

This clonotype was seen ten or more times. This chain links TRBV15 with TRBJ2-7; D is undetermined. V was shortened by 3 bases and J by 2 bases, with 14 bases between the two germline ends. CDR1 and CDR2 (germline): LNHNV, YYDKDF (reference sequence). This CDR3 comprises 15 residues. CDR3 bases: TGTGCCACCAGCAGGGGTGATGCCAGAGCCTACGAGCAGTACTTC. This gives the protein CATSRGDARAYEQYF.

V usage is TRBV5-4 and J usage is TRBJ2-3; the match to TRBD2 covers 11 bases. CDR3 length: 15 amino acids. With V trimmed by 2 bases and J by 4 bases, 3 bases remained unmatched. The germline V gene encodes CDR1 SGHNT and CDR2 YYREEE (reference sequence). The CDR3 nucleotides read TGTGCCAGCAGCTTCCCTAGCGGGAGGTCAGATACGCAGTATTTT. This codes for CASSFPSGRSDTQYF. Drawing the rest from reference TRBV5-4 and TRBJ2-3, the complete variable domain is ETGVTQSPTHLIKTRGQQVTLRCSSQSGHNTVSWYQQALGQGPQFIFQYYREEENGRGNFPPRFSGLQFPNYSSELNVNALELDDSALYLCASSFPSGRSDTQYFGPGTRLTVL.

This clonotype was counted many times. This chain joins TRBV3-1 and TRBJ1-6, with 7 bases lining up with TRBD1. With 8 bases clipped from V and 5 bases from J, the junction kept 3 bases outside the gene matches. Germline V gene sequence: CDR1 LGHDT, CDR2 YNNKEL (reference sequence). The CDR3 contains 13 residues. CDR3 coding DNA: TGTGCCAGCGGCGACAGGGATAATTCACCCCTCCACTTT. Protein product: CASGDRDNSPLHF.

In its sample, this clonotype was seen a few times. The V and J genes are TRBV4-1 and TRBJ1-5, with D hard to call. The CDR3 sequence is 12 residues long. V was shortened by 3 bases and J by 7 bases, with 7 bases between the two germline ends. Germline CDR1 reads MGHRA; CDR2 reads YSYEKL. The CDR3: CASSHRGQPQHF. The DNA for the CDR3 is TGCGCCAGCAGCCACCGGGGACAGCCCCAGCATTTT.

This clonotype came up many times. The CDR3 loop is CASSSAPGTGVYEQYF. DNA for the CDR3: TGTGCCAGCAGTTCCGCGCCCGGGACAGGGGTCTACGAGCAGTACTTC. V and J are TRBV28 and TRBJ2-7; 10 positions agree with TRBD1. The J segment lost 3 bases and the V segment lost 4 bases, leaving 9 bases of the junction unmatched. Germline CDR1 is MDHEN and CDR2 is SYDVKM. The CDR3 runs 16 residues.

This clonotype was seen a few times. The chain joins TRBV6-9 to TRBJ1-1; 7 bases fit TRBD1. This CDR3 has 13 amino acids. The J segment lost 8 bases and the V segment lost 3 bases, leaving 6 bases of the junction unmatched. The germline CDR1 and CDR2 sequences are MNHGY and SVAAGI. The CDR3 reads CASSYRDSYEAFF. CDR3 sequence (DNA): TGTGCCAGCAGTTACCGGGACAGCTACGAAGCTTTCTTT.

This clonotype was seen a few times. V usage is TRBV6-1 and J usage is TRBJ2-2; 9 nucleotides line up with TRBD2. From germline, CDR1 is MNHNS and CDR2 SASEGT. The CDR3 covers 14 residues. V lost 8 bases to trimming and J lost 8 bases; unmatched junction nucleotides: 9. CDR3 nucleotides: TGTGCCAGCCTGGGACTAAGCGGGAGGGGGGAGCTGTTTTTT. Translating gives CASLGLSGRGELFF.

The table lists this clonotype with many counts. The chain couples TRBV2 to TRBJ2-1; 7 bases are a match to TRBD2. V shed 8 bases and J 2 bases; nucleotides not matched to a gene: 12. Germline values: CDR1 SNHLY, CDR2 FYNNEI. The CDR3 is made up of 16 amino acids. The CDR3 loop reads CASGDPLAAPYNEQFF. For the CDR3, the DNA is TGTGCCAGCGGCGATCCTCTAGCGGCCCCCTACAATGAGCAGTTCTTC.

This chain uses TRBV19 with TRBJ2-1; possibly TRBD2 for D (5 bases). Trimming shortened V by 1 base and J by 0 bases, and 10 bases separated the two germline ends. This CDR3 has 16 residues. In germline, CDR1 is LNHDA, CDR2 SQIVND (reference sequence). Here the CDR3 reads CASSIAGSSSYNEQFF. The CDR3 nucleotides are TGTGCCAGTAGTATAGCGGGATCGAGCTCCTACAATGAGCAGTTCTTC.

The V and J genes are TRBV20-1 and TRBJ2-7; TRBD2 matches 10 bases. The J segment lost 7 bases and the V segment lost 3 bases, leaving 12 bases of the junction unmatched. This CDR3 spans 15 amino acids. The germline CDR1 and CDR2 sequences are DFQATT and SNEGSKA (reference sequence). This chain's CDR3 is CSARRSGRAGWEQYF. The DNA of the CDR3 is TGCAGTGCTAGGAGAAGCGGGAGGGCCGGGTGGGAGCAGTACTTC.